This paragraph covers one T cell receptor (beta chain) sequence. Germline CDR1 is MDHEN and CDR2 is SYDVKM. CDR3 length equals 11 residues. Trimming cost V 8 bases and J 12 bases; bases outside gene matches: 7. The sample is drawn from a study of cytomegalovirus exposure and HLA in healthy donors. Study summary: Early release data held about 92 million unique TCRs from HLA-typed donors.

PCR involved 60 Vbeta and 13 Jbeta primers. The protocol was immunoSEQ multiplex PCR, while the TCRdb copy is restricted to in-frame clones and leaves out a portion. The repertoire has more than 95,000 clones, about 13% of them found once; the top ten carry about a sixth. Specimen: PBMCs. This TCR was sampled from a man aged 40-49 years in good health and CMV-seropositive. The chain uses TRBV28 and TRBJ1-5; 7 nucleotides agree with TRBD1. The CDR3 loop reads CASSRQGGQHF. The CDR3 DNA sequence: TGTGCCAGCTCACGACAGGGCGGCCAGCATTTT.